The present entry profiles one T cell receptor (beta chain) with its context. What it recognizes is unknown. V was cut by 3 bases and J by 10 bases, with 24 bases left in between. Germline assignment: CDR1 LNHNV and CDR2 YYDKDF (reference sequence). The CDR3 is 16 amino acids. This entry belongs to a study of cytomegalovirus exposure and HLA in healthy donors. Findings of the study overall: HLA-A and HLA-B allele assignments for most subjects were reportedly predicted accurately using TCR beta sequences. Three CMV-associated chains were confirmed in vitro to be specific for CMV antigens. A later examination showed that TCR association rates differed by HLA locus, with DRB1 most and HLA-C fewest. Presence/absence analyses assumed roughly uniform sequencing depth across donors, which may not hold.

The PCR was carried out with 60 Vbeta primers and 13 Jbeta primers. This table comes from immunoSEQ multiplex PCR, and its TCRdb copy is limited to in-frame clones, with some not included. The sample carries about 92,000 clones, around four fifths recorded once. The material sequenced was PBMCs. This TCR was sampled from a middle-aged man in good health and CMV-seropositive. This rearrangement joins TRBV15 to TRBJ1-2; D unclear. CDR3 in amino acids: CATSRPGIQDRSPYTF. The CDR3 DNA is TGTGCCACCAGCAGGCCGGGAATTCAAGATCGGTCGCCCTACACCTTC.